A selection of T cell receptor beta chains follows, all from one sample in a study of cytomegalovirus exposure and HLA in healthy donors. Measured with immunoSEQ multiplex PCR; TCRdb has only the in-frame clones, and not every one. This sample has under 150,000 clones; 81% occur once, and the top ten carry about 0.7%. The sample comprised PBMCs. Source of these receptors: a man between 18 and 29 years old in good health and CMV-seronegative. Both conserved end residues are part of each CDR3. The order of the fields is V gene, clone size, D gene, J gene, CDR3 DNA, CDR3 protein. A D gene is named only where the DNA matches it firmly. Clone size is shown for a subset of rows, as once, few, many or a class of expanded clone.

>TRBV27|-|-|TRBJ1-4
TGTGCCAGCGCCCGACAGGTGATTAATGAAAAACTGTTTTTT
CASARQVINEKLFF
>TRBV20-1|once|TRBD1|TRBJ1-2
TGCAGTGCTACCGGGACAGGGGGCTACACCTTC
CSATGTGGYTF
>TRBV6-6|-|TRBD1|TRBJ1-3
TGTGCCAGCAGTTACGGACAGGGTGGAAACACCATATATTTT
CASSYGQGGNTIYF
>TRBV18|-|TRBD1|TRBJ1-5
TGTGCCAGCTCACCATTCGGACAGGGGGATCAGCCCCAGCATTTT
CASSPFGQGDQPQHF
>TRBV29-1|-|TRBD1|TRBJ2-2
TGCAGCGCCCGACAGGGGACGAACACCGGGGAGCTGTTTTTT
CSARQGTNTGELFF
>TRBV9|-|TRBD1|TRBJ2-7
TGTGCCAGCAGCAGGACAGGGAGATTTTACGAGCAGTACTTC
CASSRTGRFYEQYF
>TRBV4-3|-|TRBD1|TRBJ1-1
TGCGCCAGCAGCCTCGACAGGGGTGGCACTGAAGCTTTCTTT
CASSLDRGGTEAFF
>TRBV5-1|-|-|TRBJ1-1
TGCGCCAGCAGCTCGAGGGGGTCTGCTATGAACACTGAAGCTTTCTTT
CASSSRGSAMNTEAFF
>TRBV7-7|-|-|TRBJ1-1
TGTGCCAGCAGCTTAGCGGAGGGCACTGAAGCTTTCTTT
CASSLAEGTEAFF
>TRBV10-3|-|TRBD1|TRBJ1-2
TGTGCCATCATTGTGGAAGGACAGGGTTTCTATGGCTACACCTTC
CAIIVEGQGFYGYTF
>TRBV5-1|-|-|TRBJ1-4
TGCGCCAGCAGCTTGGAGGCACAGATAGAATATGAAAAACTGTTTTTT
CASSLEAQIEYEKLFF
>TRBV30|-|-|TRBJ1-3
TGTGCCTGGGGTATGGGGAGAGGTGGAAACACCATATATTTT
CAWGMGRGGNTIYF
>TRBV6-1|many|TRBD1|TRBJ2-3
TGTGCCAGCACACGAGGGACAGACACAGATACGCAGTATTTT
CASTRGTDTDTQYF
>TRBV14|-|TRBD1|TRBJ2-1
TGTGCCAGCAGCGGTAAGGGACAGGATATGGACAATGAGCAGTTCTTC
CASSGKGQDMDNEQFF
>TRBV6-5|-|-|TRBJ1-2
TGTGCCAGCAGTCAGAGAAGGGGCAACTATGGCTACACCTTC
CASSQRRGNYGYTF
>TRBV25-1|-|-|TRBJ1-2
TGTGCCAGCAGTGCGGGGACATGGCATGGCTACACCTTC
CASSAGTWHGYTF
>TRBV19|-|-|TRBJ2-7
TGTGCCAGTAGTACTAAACACAGGTCCTACGAGCAGTACTTC
CASSTKHRSYEQYF
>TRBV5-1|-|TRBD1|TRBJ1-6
TGCGCCAGCAGCGACTTAGGACAGGGTTCATCACCCCTCCACTTT
CASSDLGQGSSPLHF
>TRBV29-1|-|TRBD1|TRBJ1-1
TGCAGCGTAATGACCCAGGGGGCCACTGAAGCTTTCTTT
CSVMTQGATEAFF
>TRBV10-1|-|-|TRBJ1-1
TGCGCCAGCAGTGAGGGATTGAGGGCCAGAGAAGCTTTCTTT
CASSEGLRAREAFF
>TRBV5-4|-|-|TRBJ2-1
TGTGCCAGCAGCTTGGTCAGCTCCTACAATGAGCAGTTCTTC
CASSLVSSYNEQFF
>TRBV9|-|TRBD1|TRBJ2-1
TGTGCCAGCAGCGCAGGGGGCCGCAATGAGCAGTTCTTC
CASSAGGRNEQFF
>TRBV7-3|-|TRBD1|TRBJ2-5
TGTGCCAGCAGCTTGTATCGGGACAGGGTTTTTGAGACCCAGTACTTC
CASSLYRDRVFETQYF
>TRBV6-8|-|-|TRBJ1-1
TGTGCCAGCAGTCGGCAGGGGATTTTACCTGAAGCTTTCTTT
CASSRQGILPEAFF
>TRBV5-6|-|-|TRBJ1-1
TGTGCCAGCAGCTGGGCCCGTATGAACACTGAAGCTTTCTTT
CASSWARMNTEAFF
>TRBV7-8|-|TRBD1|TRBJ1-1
TGTGCCAGCAGCTATTACAGGGGAATGACTGAAGCTTTCTTT
CASSYYRGMTEAFF
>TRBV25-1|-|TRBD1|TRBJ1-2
TGTGCCAGCAGTGCGACAGGGGCCCGTGGCTACACCTTC
CASSATGARGYTF
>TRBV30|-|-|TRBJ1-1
TGTGCCTGGAGTATAATGACAGGGAACACTGAAGCTTTCTTT
CAWSIMTGNTEAFF
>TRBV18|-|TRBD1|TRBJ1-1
TGTGCCAGCTCAATGACAGGGGCGGAGACTGAAGCTTTCTTT
CASSMTGAETEAFF
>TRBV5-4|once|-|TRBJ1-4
TGTGCCAGCAGCTTGTCCGGGACTCGTGGAGCCCAACTGTTTTTT
CASSLSGTRGAQLFF
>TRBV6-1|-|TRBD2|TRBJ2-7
TGTGCCAGCAGTGGGGGTCAGTGGGACTACGCCTACGAGCAGTACTTC
CASSGGQWDYAYEQYF
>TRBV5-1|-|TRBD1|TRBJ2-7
TGCGCCAGCAGGCCGGGACAGAATTACGAGCAGTACTTC
CASRPGQNYEQYF
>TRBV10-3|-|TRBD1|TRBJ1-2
TGTGCCATCAGAGAACAGGGGGCTAGCTATGGCTACACCTTC
CAIREQGASYGYTF
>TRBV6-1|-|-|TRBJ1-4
TGTGCCAGCAGTGAATCGGGGGAAAATGAAAAACTGTTTTTT
CASSESGENEKLFF
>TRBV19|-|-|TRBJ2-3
TGTGCCAGTAGTGCCTTAGCGACAGATACGCAGTATTTT
CASSALATDTQYF
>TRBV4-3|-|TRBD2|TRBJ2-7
TGCGCCAGCAGCCAAGCTTGGCTAGCGGGAGACTACGAGCAGTACTTC
CASSQAWLAGDYEQYF
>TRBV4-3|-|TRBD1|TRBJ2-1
TGCGCCAGCAGCTACGGACAGGGGGCTATAGATGAGCAGTTCTTC
CASSYGQGAIDEQFF
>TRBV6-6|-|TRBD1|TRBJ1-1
TGTGCCAGCAGTCCTAGGGGGCGAGCTTTCTTT
CASSPRGRAFF
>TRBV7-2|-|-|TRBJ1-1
TGTGCCAGCAGCCTCCCTCGGGGGAACGGGAGAACTGAAGCTTTCTTT
CASSLPRGNGRTEAFF
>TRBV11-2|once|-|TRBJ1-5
TGTGCCAGCAGCCTGACCGGACAAGGGTATAGCAATCAGCCCCAGCATTTT
CASSLTGQGYSNQPQHF
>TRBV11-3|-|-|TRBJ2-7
TGTGCCAGCAGCTCTACCGGGACACCTTACGAGCAGTACTTC
CASSSTGTPYEQYF
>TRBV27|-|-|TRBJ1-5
TGTGCCAGCAGGTTCCACGGGAGCAATCAGCCCCAGCATTTT
CASRFHGSNQPQHF
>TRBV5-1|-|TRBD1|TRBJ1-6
TGCGCCAGCAGCCGCGAACCGGGACAGGCCTCCTATAATTCACCCCTCCACTTT
CASSREPGQASYNSPLHF
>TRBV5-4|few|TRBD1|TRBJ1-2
TGTGCCAGCAGCACGGGGACAGGTCTTGGCTACACCTTC
CASSTGTGLGYTF